This T cell receptor (beta chain) came from a study of OX40 agonist ivuxolimab in advanced cancers. Whole-study context: Patients took ivuxolimab, an agonistic anti-OX40 (CD134) antibody. Every patient in dose escalation had hepatocellular carcinoma, melanoma, renal cell or head and neck cancer. Of mixed ages from about 20 to 90 and averaging about 60 years, the group was almost 85% male. Study-wide results and caveats: Some patients who did not respond also had low normalized T-cell clonal expansion.

This clone turned up a few times. Its cognate antigen is unknown. Produced via immunoSEQ multiplex PCR; TCRdb's table is partial and in-frame only. The data show over 30,000 clones, roughly 86% seen once. Germline V gene sequence: CDR1 SGDLS, CDR2 YYNGEE. This CDR3 has 17 amino acids. The V gene end was trimmed by 0 bases and the J gene end by 1 base; junction bases not matched to a gene: 8. V gene TRBV9 combines with J gene TRBJ2-5; 8 bases fit TRBD2. The sample here was CD4+ or CD8+ T cells sorted from blood, taken in a trial of the OX40 agonist ivuxolimab. The sequence came from an adult with an advanced solid tumor such as melanoma, head and neck, liver or kidney cancer. The CDR3 loop reads CASSVGDAGGLQETQYF. The CDR3 nucleotides read TGTGCCAGCAGCGTAGGGGATGCGGGGGGCCTCCAAGAGACCCAGTACTTC.